The rows below give T cell receptor beta chains drawn from one sample of a study of long-term antiretroviral therapy in people with HIV. Measured with immunoSEQ multiplex PCR; TCRdb has only the in-frame clones, and not every one. The repertoire includes 20,000 to 30,000 clones, approximately 81% of them detected once, and more than 7% sits in the top ten. The sample here was unsorted PBMCs, taken 4.7 to 5 years after starting antiretroviral therapy. Receptor source: a man in his forties with HIV. Each CDR3 is given with its conserved first and last residue. The D gene is left open where the match is weak. A clone size is listed for some rows: how often the clone was seen (once, few, many), or a class if it is expanded.

size	D	J	V	DNA	CDR3
.	TRBD1	TRBJ2-3	TRBV6-5	TGTGCCAGCAGGCCCGACAGGGCGGATACGCAGTATTTT	CASRPDRADTQYF
.	.	TRBJ2-5	TRBV27	TGTGCCAGCAGTCCCGGGACGTTTGGAGAGACCCAGTACTTC	CASSPGTFGETQYF
.	.	TRBJ1-3	TRBV4-1	TGCGCCAGCAGCCTCCTGGCTGGAAACACCATATATTTT	CASSLLAGNTIYF
.	TRBD2	TRBJ2-5	TRBV5-1	TGCGCCAGCAGGTCCGAGGGTGGCGGGAGAGGGGAGACCCAGTACTTC	CASRSEGGGRGETQYF
.	TRBD2	TRBJ2-2	TRBV6-6	TGTGCCAGCGCACTAGCGGGGAACATGGCCACCGGGGAGCTGTTTTTT	CASALAGNMATGELFF
.	TRBD1	TRBJ1-5	TRBV5-1	TGCGCCAGCAGCTTGGAAGGGACAGGTAATCAGCCCCAGCATTTT	CASSLEGTGNQPQHF
.	.	TRBJ1-4	TRBV6-1	TGTGCCAGCAGTGAAGTCCCCCTGACAACTAATGAAAAACTGTTTTTT	CASSEVPLTTNEKLFF
.	.	TRBJ2-2	TRBV28	TGTGCCAGCGGTGCTGGAGGGCCGGGCGGGGAGCTGTTTTTT	CASGAGGPGGELFF
.	.	TRBJ2-1	TRBV5-6	TGTGCCAGCAGCTGGAGCGACAATGAGCAGTTCTTC	CASSWSDNEQFF
few	.	TRBJ2-2	TRBV7-8	TGTGCCGGGCTCAAACCGAACACCGGGGAGCTGTTTTTT	CAGLKPNTGELFF
.	TRBD1	TRBJ2-7	TRBV7-2	TGTGCCAGCAGCCGGACAGGACCCCACGAGCAGTACTTC	CASSRTGPHEQYF
once	.	TRBJ2-7	TRBV7-9	TGTGCCAGCTCCTCGGACCCCTCCTACGAGCAGTACTTT	CASSSDPSYEQYF
.	.	TRBJ2-5	TRBV7-2	TGTGCCAGCAGCTTAGGAATCAAAGAGACCCAGTACTTC	CASSLGIKETQYF
.	TRBD2	TRBJ2-1	TRBV4-3	TGCGCCAGCAGCCAAGAAGGGGGACTAGCGGTCCATGAGCAGTTCTTC	CASSQEGGLAVHEQFF
.	TRBD1	TRBJ1-2	TRBV9	TGTGCTTCCGAGGGGGCCTATGGCTACACCTTC	CASEGAYGYTF
once	.	TRBJ1-5	TRBV28	TGTGCCAGCAGTGCCGGAAGTCCAAATCAGCCCCAGCATTTT	CASSAGSPNQPQHF
once	TRBD2	TRBJ2-7	TRBV19	TGTGCCAGTAGTGTTTCCGTTTCTGGCGGGAGCTCCTACGAGCAGTACTTC	CASSVSVSGGSSYEQYF
.	.	TRBJ2-7	TRBV10-1	TGCGCCAGCAGTGAGTCAGGCAGGGGAAACTCCTACGAGCAGTACTTC	CASSESGRGNSYEQYF
.	TRBD1	TRBJ2-1	TRBV5-1	TGCGCCAGCAGCTTGGAAGCGACAGGGACCCTCAATGAGCAGTTCTTC	CASSLEATGTLNEQFF
.	TRBD2	TRBJ2-7	TRBV27	TGTGCCAGCAGCACATATCGGGCTAGCGGGAGCCCCTCCTATTACGAGCAGTACTTC	CASSTYRASGSPSYYEQYF
.	.	TRBJ2-1	TRBV27	TGTGCCAGCAGTAACCTGGGTGGGGTACACAATGAGCAGTTCTTC	CASSNLGGVHNEQFF
.	.	TRBJ2-2	TRBV7-8	TGTGCCAGCAGCCCCAAGACCAACACCGGGGAGCTGTTTTTT	CASSPKTNTGELFF
.	.	TRBJ1-4	TRBV7-2	TGTGCCAGCAGCTCAGGACCATTCAATGAAAAACTGTTTTTT	CASSSGPFNEKLFF
.	.	TRBJ1-2	TRBV2	TGTGCCAGCAAGGACGGCTATGGCTACACCTTC	CASKDGYGYTF
.	TRBD1	TRBJ2-7	TRBV5-6	TGTGCCAGCGCAGACAGGGACACCCACGAGCAGTACTTC	CASADRDTHEQYF
once	.	TRBJ1-1	TRBV5-1	TGCGCCAGCAAACTCAGACCCCCTGCGGGGACGGACACTGAAGCTTTCTTT	CASKLRPPAGTDTEAFF
.	TRBD1	TRBJ1-4	TRBV2	TGTGCCAGCAGTCCGGGACAGGGAGGGTTTGAAAAACTGTTTTTT	CASSPGQGGFEKLFF
.	.	TRBJ2-1	TRBV5-1	TGCGCCAGCTCCCCCGGGGCTAGCGTACCTTACAATGAGCAGTTCTTC	CASSPGASVPYNEQFF
once	.	TRBJ2-3	TRBV7-3	TGTGCCAGCAGCTTAACTACCACAGATACGCAGTATTTT	CASSLTTTDTQYF
once	.	TRBJ2-5	TRBV29-1	TGCAGCGTTGAAGGGCAAGAGGAGGGAGAGACCCAGTACTTC	CSVEGQEEGETQYF
.	.	TRBJ2-5	TRBV11-2	TGTGCCAGCAGCTTATTCTCTGCGAACCTGGAGACCCAGTACTTC	CASSLFSANLETQYF
.	TRBD2	TRBJ2-1	TRBV5-1	TGCGCCAGCAGCTTGGAGGGGACTAGCGGCTACTACAATGAGCAGTTCTTC	CASSLEGTSGYYNEQFF
.	TRBD1	TRBJ1-1	TRBV19	TGTGCCAGTAGTAGACCTGACAGGGGACAAGCTTTCTTT	CASSRPDRGQAFF
.	.	TRBJ2-7	TRBV5-1	TGCGCCAGCAGCTTGGCGTCCCAGGGCTTCGAGCAGTACTTC	CASSLASQGFEQYF
.	.	TRBJ1-1	TRBV7-9	TGTGCCAGCAGCTTTGGGGGGGAGACTGAAGCTTTCTTT	CASSFGGETEAFF
few	TRBD1	TRBJ2-7	TRBV5-1	TGCGCCAGCAGCTCCGGACAGGGCTCCTACGAGCAGTACTTC	CASSSGQGSYEQYF
.	TRBD1	TRBJ1-1	TRBV6-5	TGTGCCAGCAGGGAGGGACAGGGGGCGCCTCGAGCTTTCTTT	CASREGQGAPRAFF
.	.	TRBJ1-2	TRBV14	TGTGCCAGCAGCCAAGATCGATGGGACCGCCTTGGGTATGGCTACACCTTC	CASSQDRWDRLGYGYTF
.	.	TRBJ1-2	TRBV4-2	TGTGCCAGCAGCCAACGGGCTTCTAACTATGGCTACACCTTC	CASSQRASNYGYTF
.	.	TRBJ2-3	TRBV19	TGTGCCAGTAGTATACCTAAGGGCACAGATACGCAGTATTTT	CASSIPKGTDTQYF
.	TRBD2	TRBJ2-1	TRBV29-1	TGCAGCGTTGTAGGCCTAGCGGAAGAATACAATGAGCAGTTCTTC	CSVVGLAEEYNEQFF
.	.	TRBJ2-3	TRBV6-6	TGTGCCAGCAGTAAGACTAATCCCCGGACAGATACGCAGTATTTT	CASSKTNPRTDTQYF
.	TRBD1	TRBJ1-1	TRBV7-2	TGTGCCAGCAGCTTAACGACAGGGGCTGAAGCTTTCTTT	CASSLTTGAEAFF
.	.	TRBJ1-5	TRBV10-3	TGTGCCATCAGCCTCGACACGAATCAGCCCCAGCATTTT	CAISLDTNQPQHF
.	.	TRBJ2-1	TRBV9	TGTGCCAGCAGCGTAGGAAAAGGGTCCTTTAATGAGCAGTTCTTC	CASSVGKGSFNEQFF
.	.	TRBJ1-4	TRBV7-9	TGTGCCAGCAGCTTAGGCACGCAGTATGAAAAACTGTTTTTT	CASSLGTQYEKLFF
.	TRBD2	TRBJ2-7	TRBV7-9	TGTGCCAGCAGCTTAGGGACTAGCGGGAACATCTACGAGCAGTACTTC	CASSLGTSGNIYEQYF
.	.	TRBJ2-3	TRBV29-1	TGCAGCGTTGCTTTGTCCGGGCTTGAGCAGTATTTT	CSVALSGLEQYF
.	.	TRBJ1-3	TRBV4-3	TGCGCCAGCAGCCAAGGGACGGCGCCAACCGCCAGCTCTGGAAACACCATATATTTT	CASSQGTAPTASSGNTIYF
.	TRBD1	TRBJ2-2	TRBV27	TGTGCCAGCAGTCTAAACAGGGGGCACGGGGAGCTGTTTTTT	CASSLNRGHGELFF
.	TRBD2	TRBJ2-5	TRBV5-8	TGTGCCAGCAGCTCTAGCGGGGGGCGAGAACAAGAGACCCAGTACTTC	CASSSSGGREQETQYF
.	.	TRBJ1-4	TRBV6-1	TGTGCCAGCAGTGATGGACTTCGGGAAGTGGATGAAAAACTGTTTTTT	CASSDGLREVDEKLFF
.	.	TRBJ2-7	TRBV28	TGTGCCAGCAGTTTAAGTGGCTCCAGGTCCTACGAGCAGTACTTC	CASSLSGSRSYEQYF